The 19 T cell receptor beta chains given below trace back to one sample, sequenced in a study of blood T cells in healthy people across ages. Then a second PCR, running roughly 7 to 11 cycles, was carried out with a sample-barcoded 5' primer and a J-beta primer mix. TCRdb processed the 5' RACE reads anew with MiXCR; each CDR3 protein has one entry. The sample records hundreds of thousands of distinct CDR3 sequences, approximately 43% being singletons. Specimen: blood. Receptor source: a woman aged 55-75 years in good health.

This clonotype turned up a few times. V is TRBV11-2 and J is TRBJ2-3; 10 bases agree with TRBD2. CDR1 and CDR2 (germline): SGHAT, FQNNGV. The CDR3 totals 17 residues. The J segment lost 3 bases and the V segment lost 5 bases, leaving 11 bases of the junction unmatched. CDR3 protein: CASSLLIAGGLTDTQYF. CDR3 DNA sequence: TGTGCCAGCAGCCTCCTTATAGCGGGGGGTTTGACAGATACGCAGTATTTT.

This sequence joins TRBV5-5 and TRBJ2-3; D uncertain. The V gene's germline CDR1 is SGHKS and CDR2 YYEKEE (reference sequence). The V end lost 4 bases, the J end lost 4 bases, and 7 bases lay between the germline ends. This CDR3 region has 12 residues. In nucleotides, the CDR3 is TGTGCCAGCAGCCCAAAGCCAGATACGCAGTATTTT. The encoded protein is CASSPKPDTQYF.

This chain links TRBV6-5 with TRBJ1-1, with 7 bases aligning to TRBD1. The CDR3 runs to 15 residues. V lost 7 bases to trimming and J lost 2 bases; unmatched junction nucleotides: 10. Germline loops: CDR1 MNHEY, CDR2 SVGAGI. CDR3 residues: CASTHRGGGNTEAFF. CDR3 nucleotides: TGTGCCAGCACCCACAGGGGAGGGGGCAACACTGAAGCTTTCTTT.

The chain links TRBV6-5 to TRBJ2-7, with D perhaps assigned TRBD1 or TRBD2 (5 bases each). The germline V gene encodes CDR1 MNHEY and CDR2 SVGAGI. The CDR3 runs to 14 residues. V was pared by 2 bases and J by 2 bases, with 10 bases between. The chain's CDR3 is CASSYKGTTYEQYF. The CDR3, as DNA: TGTGCCAGCAGTTACAAGGGGACGACCTACGAGCAGTACTTC.

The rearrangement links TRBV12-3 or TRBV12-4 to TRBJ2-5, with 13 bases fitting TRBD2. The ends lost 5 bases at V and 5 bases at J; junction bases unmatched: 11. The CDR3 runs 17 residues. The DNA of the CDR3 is TGTGCCAGCAGTCTAACTAGCGGGGGGGCCCAATGGGAGACCCAGTACTTC. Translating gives CASSLTSGGAQWETQYF.

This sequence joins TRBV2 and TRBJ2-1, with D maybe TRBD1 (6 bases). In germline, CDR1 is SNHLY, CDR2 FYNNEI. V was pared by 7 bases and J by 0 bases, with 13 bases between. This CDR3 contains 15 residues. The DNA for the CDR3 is TGTGCCAGCATTACCGGGACAAGCTCCTACAATGAGCAGTTCTTC. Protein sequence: CASITGTSSYNEQFF.

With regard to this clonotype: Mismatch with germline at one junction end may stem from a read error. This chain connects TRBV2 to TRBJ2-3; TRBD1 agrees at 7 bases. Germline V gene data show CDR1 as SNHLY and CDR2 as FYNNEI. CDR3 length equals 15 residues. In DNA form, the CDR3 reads TGTGCCGGCAGTCTACAGGGACAGTATGTGGATACGCAGTATTTT. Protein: CAGSLQGQYVDTQYF.

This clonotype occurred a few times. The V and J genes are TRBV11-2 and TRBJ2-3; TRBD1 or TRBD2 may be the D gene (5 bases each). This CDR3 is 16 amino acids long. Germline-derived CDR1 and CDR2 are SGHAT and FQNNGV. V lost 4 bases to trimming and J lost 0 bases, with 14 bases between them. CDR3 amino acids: CASSSQAGASTDTQYF. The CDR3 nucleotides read TGTGCCAGCAGCTCGCAGGCCGGGGCTAGCACAGATACGCAGTATTTT.

CDR3 sequence (DNA): TGTGCCAGCAGCGTATATACTGAAGCTTTCTTT. Encoded protein: CASSVYTEAFF. The rearrangement links TRBV5-6 to TRBJ1-1; D remains unclear. The CDR3 runs to 11 residues. Germline loops: CDR1 SGHDT, CDR2 YYEEEE. V was pared by 4 bases and J by 5 bases, with 6 bases between. Looking up the rest from reference TRBV5-6 and TRBJ1-1 gives the full variable domain: DAGVTQSPTHLIKTRGQQVTLRCSPKSGHDTVSWYQQALGQGPQFIFQYYEEEERQRGNFPDRFSGHQFPNYSSELNVNALLLGDSALYLCASSVYTEAFFGQGTRLTVV.

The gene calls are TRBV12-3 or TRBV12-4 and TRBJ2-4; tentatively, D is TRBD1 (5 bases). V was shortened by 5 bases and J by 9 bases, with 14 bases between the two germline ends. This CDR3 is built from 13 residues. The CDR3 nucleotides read TGTGCCAGCAGTGATAGGGGTTTAGGCATTCAGTACTTC. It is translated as CASSDRGLGIQYF.

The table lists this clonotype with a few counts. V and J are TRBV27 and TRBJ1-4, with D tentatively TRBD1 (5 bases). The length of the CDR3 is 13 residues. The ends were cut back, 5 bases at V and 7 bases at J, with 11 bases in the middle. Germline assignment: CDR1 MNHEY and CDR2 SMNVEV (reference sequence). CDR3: CASSPGLPEKLFF. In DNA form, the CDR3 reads TGTGCCAGCAGTCCGGGACTGCCTGAAAAACTGTTTTTT.

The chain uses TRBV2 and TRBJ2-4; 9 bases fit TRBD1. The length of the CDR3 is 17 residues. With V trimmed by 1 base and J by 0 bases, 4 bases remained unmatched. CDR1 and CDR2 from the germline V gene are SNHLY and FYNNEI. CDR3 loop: CASSEVGTGLAKNIQYF. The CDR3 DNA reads TGTGCCAGCAGTGAAGTTGGGACAGGGCTAGCCAAAAACATTCAGTACTTC.

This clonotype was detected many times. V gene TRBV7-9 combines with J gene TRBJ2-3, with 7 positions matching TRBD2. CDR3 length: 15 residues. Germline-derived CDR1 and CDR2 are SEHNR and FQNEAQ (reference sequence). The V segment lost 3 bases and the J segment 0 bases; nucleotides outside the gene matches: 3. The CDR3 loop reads CASSFQRDSTDTQYF. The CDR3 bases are TGTGCCAGCAGCTTTCAGCGGGATAGCACAGATACGCAGTATTTT.

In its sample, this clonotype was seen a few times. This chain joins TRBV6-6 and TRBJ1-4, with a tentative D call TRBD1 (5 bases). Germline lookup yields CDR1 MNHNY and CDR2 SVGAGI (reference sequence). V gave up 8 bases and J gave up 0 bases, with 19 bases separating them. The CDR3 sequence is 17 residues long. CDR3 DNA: TGTGCCAGCGGGCAGGGACGATTCCCCGCAACTAATGAAAAACTGTTTTTT. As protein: CASGQGRFPATNEKLFF.

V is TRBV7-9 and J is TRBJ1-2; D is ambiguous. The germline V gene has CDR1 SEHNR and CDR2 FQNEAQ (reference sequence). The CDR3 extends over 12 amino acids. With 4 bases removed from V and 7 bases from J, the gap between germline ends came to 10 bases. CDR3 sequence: CASSYPTGGYTF. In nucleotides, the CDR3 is TGTGCCAGCAGCTACCCCACGGGTGGCTACACCTTC.

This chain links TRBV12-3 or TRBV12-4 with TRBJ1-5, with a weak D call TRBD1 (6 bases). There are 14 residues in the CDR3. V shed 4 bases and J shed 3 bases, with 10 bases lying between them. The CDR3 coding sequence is TGTGCCAGCAGTTCGGACAGTTACAATCAGCCCCAGCATTTT. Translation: CASSSDSYNQPQHF.

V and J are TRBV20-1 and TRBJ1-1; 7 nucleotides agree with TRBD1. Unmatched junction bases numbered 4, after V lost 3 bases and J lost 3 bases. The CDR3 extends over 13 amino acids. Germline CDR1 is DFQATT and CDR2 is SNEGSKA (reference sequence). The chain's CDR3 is CSARETGDTEAFF. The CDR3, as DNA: TGCAGTGCTAGGGAAACAGGGGACACTGAAGCTTTCTTT.

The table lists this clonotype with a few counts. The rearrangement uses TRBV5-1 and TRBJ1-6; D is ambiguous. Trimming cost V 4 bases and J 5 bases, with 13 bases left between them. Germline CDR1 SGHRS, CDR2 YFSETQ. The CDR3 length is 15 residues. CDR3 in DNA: TGCGCCAGCAGCCCGTGGGTAGCCGATAATTCACCCCTCCACTTT. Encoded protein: CASSPWVADNSPLHF.

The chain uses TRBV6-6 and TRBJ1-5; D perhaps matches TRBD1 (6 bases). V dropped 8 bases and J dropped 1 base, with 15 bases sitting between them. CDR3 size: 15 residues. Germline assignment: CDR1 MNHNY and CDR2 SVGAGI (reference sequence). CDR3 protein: CASGGLGASNQPQHF. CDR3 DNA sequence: TGTGCCAGCGGGGGGTTGGGGGCCAGCAATCAGCCCCAGCATTTT.